These 11 T cell receptor beta chains originate from one sample sequenced in a study of radiotherapy plus CTLA-4 blockade in lung cancer. TCRdb's copy holds only in-frame clones and misses some; the assay was immunoSEQ multiplex PCR. The data show roughly 46,000 clones, around 77% seen once. The sequencing here drew on peripheral blood, taken from a patient treated with radiotherapy plus ipilimumab. Receptor source: a human donor with non-small cell lung cancer who had stable disease on radiotherapy plus ipilimumab.

The rearrangement joins TRBV27 to TRBJ2-6, with no clear D. This CDR3 has 13 amino acids. Trimming stripped 7 bases from V and 3 bases from J, with 7 bases between. Germline V lookup: CDR1 MNHEY, CDR2 SMNVEV (reference sequence). The CDR3 DNA is TGTGCCAGCATGGCGCTTGGGGCCAACGTCCTGACTTTC. Protein product: CASMALGANVLTF.

The V call is TRBV7-7, the J call TRBJ2-2, with unresolved D. The CDR3 has 15 amino acids. Trimming took 2 bases from V and 3 from J, leaving 10 bases between them. The germline CDR1 and CDR2 sequences are SSHAT and FNYEAQ (reference sequence). CDR3 sequence: CASSLTRAYTGELFF. Written as DNA, the CDR3 is TGTGCCAGCAGCTTAACTCGGGCTTACACCGGGGAGCTGTTTTTT.

The chain joins TRBV14 to TRBJ1-1; D is possibly TRBD1 (6 bases). The CDR3 is made up of 17 amino acids. V lost 4 bases and J 0 bases, leaving 18 bases between the germline ends. The germline V gene has CDR1 SGHDN and CDR2 FVKESK. This CDR3 is CASSLRGGAVMNTEAFF. The CDR3 nucleotides are TGTGCCAGCAGCCTTCGGGGGGGGGCTGTGATGAACACTGAAGCTTTCTTT.

This clone was detected only once. The chain employs TRBV2 and TRBJ1-3; TRBD1 is a possible D gene (6 bases). The CDR3 consists of 14 residues. Deletions cut 4 bases from V and 2 bases from J, with 9 bases between. Germline V lookup: CDR1 SNHLY, CDR2 FYNNEI. The CDR3 is CASSVRGAGNTIYF. CDR3 nucleotide sequence: TGTGCCAGCAGTGTCAGGGGAGCTGGAAACACCATATATTTT.

This chain uses TRBV5-4 with TRBJ1-2; possible D gene TRBD1, 5 bases. Germline CDR1 and CDR2: SGHNT and YYREEE (reference sequence). V lost 4 bases and J lost 4, with 11 bases in between. The CDR3 has 13 amino acids. The CDR3 DNA reads TGTGCCAGCAGCCGGGACCGGGGCTATGGCTACACCTTC. This gives the protein CASSRDRGYGYTF.

This clone was counted only a few times. The chain joins TRBV5-1 to TRBJ1-1; tentatively, D is TRBD1 (6 bases). CDR3 size: 15 residues. V was cut by 4 bases and J by 1 base, with 14 bases left in between. Germline CDR1 SGHRS, CDR2 YFSETQ. CDR3 loop: CASSPMTGTNTEAFF. The CDR3 coding sequence is TGCGCCAGCAGCCCAATGACAGGAACGAACACTGAAGCTTTCTTT.

The chain joins TRBV7-6 to TRBJ1-6; D unclear. The V gene's germline CDR1 is SGHVS and CDR2 FNYEAQ. CDR3 length equals 15 residues. V was pared by 2 bases and J by 0 bases, with 5 bases between. CDR3 sequence: CASSLQSSYNSPLHF. CDR3 nucleotides: TGTGCCAGCAGCTTACAGAGCTCCTATAATTCACCCCTCCACTTT.

The sample holds a few counts of this clone. The chain is built from TRBV7-2 and TRBJ2-1; 13 nucleotides agree with TRBD2. The CDR3 sequence is 15 residues long. Germline CDR1 and CDR2: SGHTA and FQGNSA. V shed 4 bases, J shed 7 bases, and the junction held 4 bases outside the gene matches. CDR3 coding DNA: TGTGCCAGCAGCTGGACTAGCGGGGGTCTGAATGAGCAGTTCTTC. This sequence encodes CASSWTSGGLNEQFF.

The rearrangement uses TRBV29-1 and TRBJ1-1; 7 bases fit TRBD1. From germline, CDR1 is SQVTM and CDR2 ANQGSEA. The CDR3 is 13 amino acids. Losses at the gene ends were 6 bases for V and 4 bases for J; bases not matched to a gene: 8. The CDR3 DNA follows: TGCAGCGTGGGACAGTCAAAGAGCACTGAAGCTTTCTTT. Encoded protein: CSVGQSKSTEAFF. Full variable domain (outside the CDR3, taken from reference TRBV29-1 and TRBJ1-1): SAVISQKPSRDICQRGTSLTIQCQVDSQVTMMFWYRQQPGQSLTLIATANQGSEATYESGFVIDKFPISRPNLTFSTLTVSNMSPEDSSIYLCSVGQSKSTEAFFGQGTRLTVV.

V and J are TRBV5-1 and TRBJ2-5; D is possibly TRBD2 (5 bases). V was trimmed by 2 bases and J by 6 bases, leaving 14 bases between them. The CDR3 has 14 amino acids. CDR1 is SGHRS, CDR2 YFSETQ, per germline. The CDR3: CASSFPGGSQTQYF. In DNA, the CDR3 is TGCGCCAGCAGCTTCCCCGGAGGTTCGCAGACCCAGTACTTC.

This clone has a handful of counts. V usage is TRBV5-6 and J usage is TRBJ1-6; D gene uncertain. V was trimmed by 4 bases and J by 11 bases, leaving 13 bases between them. Germline loops: CDR1 SGHDT, CDR2 YYEEEE. The CDR3 contains 13 residues. As DNA, the CDR3 is TGTGCCAGCAGCGTTGATGAGGGTACACCCCTCCACTTT. This codes for CASSVDEGTPLHF.